The text below deals with one T cell receptor (beta chain). Its antigen remains unknown. The sample belongs to a study of a mutant IDH1 vaccine in newly diagnosed glioma. For the study at large: Patients, over weeks 1, 3, 5, 7, 11, 15, 19 and 23, received a total of eight vaccinations.

Indicated time point: week 5, during vaccination. Each vaccine dose was 300 ug of mutant IDH1 20-mer peptide, with topical imiquimod. Study outcomes and limitations: Any relationship between pseudoprogression and changes in top peripheral T cell clonotypes seemed absent.

Repertoires were generated with immunoSEQ multiplex PCR, while TCRdb's copy carries only in-frame clones and drops some. The table lists 45,000 to 55,000 clones, around four fifths of them singletons. This sample comprised PBMCs, obtained from a glioma patient whose treatment included an IDH1 peptide vaccine. The clonotype originates from a woman aged 40-49 years with glioma.

CDR3 region: CASSRQPTNEKLFF. The CDR3 DNA sequence: TGTGCCAGCTCTCGACAGCCAACTAATGAAAAACTGTTTTTT. The chain has TRBV18 and TRBJ1-4; D is perhaps TRBD1 (5 bases). In germline, CDR1 is KGHSH, CDR2 LQKENI. There are 14 residues in the CDR3. Trimming took 6 bases from V and 0 from J, leaving 8 bases between them.